This T cell receptor (beta chain) was retrieved from a study of blood T cell repertoires in COVID-19. As for the study in general: Samples of COVID-19 (acute and convalescent) were obtained from the United States, Italy and Spain. PBMCs, B-cell-depleted T cells, or T cells were the source of the cDNA or gDNA that made up the material.

V was trimmed by 5 bases and J by 3 bases, leaving 23 bases between them. In germline, CDR1 is SGDLS, CDR2 YYNGEE. The CDR3 runs 17 residues. In the authors' workflow: Amplification of reference gene primers provided the estimated nucleated cell counts. The repertoire was sequenced with immunoSEQ multiplex PCR; TCRdb's copy has only in-frame clones and lacks some. V, J and clone size are those of that table, while D and trimming were read from the DNA. Here the sample spans around 130,000 clones, over 80% being singletons. J is TRBJ1-1 and V is TRBV9, with D possibly matching TRBD1 (6 bases). The sequence was collected from a man aged 30 to 39 with COVID-19, enrolled during active disease. The sample consisted of peripheral blood. The CDR3 spells CASSPGSGGGPDTEAFF. Here the CDR3 DNA reads TGTGCCAGCAGTCCCGGGTCGGGGGGCGGTCCGGACACTGAAGCTTTCTTT.